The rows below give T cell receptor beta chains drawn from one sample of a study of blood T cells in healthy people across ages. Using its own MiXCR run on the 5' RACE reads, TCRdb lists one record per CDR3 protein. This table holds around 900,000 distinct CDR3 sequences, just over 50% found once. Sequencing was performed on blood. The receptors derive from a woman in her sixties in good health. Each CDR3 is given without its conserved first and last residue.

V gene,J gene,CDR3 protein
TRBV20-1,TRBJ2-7,SARLRYEQY
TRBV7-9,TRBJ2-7,ASSLGQGFDYEQY
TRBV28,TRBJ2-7,ASRRRLAEDQY
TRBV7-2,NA,VSSLVWGALYEQY
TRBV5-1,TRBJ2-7,ASSPGLVTPEQY
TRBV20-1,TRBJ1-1,SAHEAGYEVF
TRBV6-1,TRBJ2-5,ASSEAWAGETQY
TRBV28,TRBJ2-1,ASSRWGSGLLDEQF
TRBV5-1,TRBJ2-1,ASSLDTGQNEQF
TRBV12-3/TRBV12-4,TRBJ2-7,ASSFFRGYTLGEQY
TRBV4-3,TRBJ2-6,ASSPGQGGDGANVLT
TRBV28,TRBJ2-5,ASRHRGETQY
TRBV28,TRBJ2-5,ASRPVGEGGYNEQY
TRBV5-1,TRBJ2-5,ASSLEEYQETQY
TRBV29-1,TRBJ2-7,SVGSGYEQY
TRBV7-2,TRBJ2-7,ASSQGLAGGPAHEQY
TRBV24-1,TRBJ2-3,ATSPGTSNTDTQY
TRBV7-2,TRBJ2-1,ASSRTGGNEQF
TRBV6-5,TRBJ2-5,ASSYRGLAGETQY
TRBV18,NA,ASSPNTGSRETQY
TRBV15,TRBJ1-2,ATSNRGPYGYT
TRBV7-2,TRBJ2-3,ASRDQGADTQY
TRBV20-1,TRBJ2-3,SVRGAGSTDTQY
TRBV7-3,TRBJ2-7,ASSFRPAGGPHEQY
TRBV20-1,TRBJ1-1,SARTADRRTEAF
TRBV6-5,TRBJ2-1,ASSYRERGYEQF
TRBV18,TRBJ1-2,ASPPWHSNYGYT
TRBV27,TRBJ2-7,ASSLPGQAPYEQY
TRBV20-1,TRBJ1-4,SAGEGTGLNEKLF
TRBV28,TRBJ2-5,ASSLLFKLGETQY
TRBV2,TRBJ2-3,ASSVQSSGTQY
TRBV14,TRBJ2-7,ASSQSGSTTNKYEQY
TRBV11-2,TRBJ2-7,ASSYITGTSGEQY
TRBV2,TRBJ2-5,ASRPQQLAETQY
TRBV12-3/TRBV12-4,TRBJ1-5,ASSFRGSYQPQH
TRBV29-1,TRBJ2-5,SVVLETQY
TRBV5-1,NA,ACSLATVEGRSEQY
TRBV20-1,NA,SARPGAGVGEQY
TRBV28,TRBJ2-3,ASSSIDTQY
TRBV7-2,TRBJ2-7,ASSLAPLQSYEQY
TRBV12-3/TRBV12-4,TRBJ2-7,ASSGASGRAGEQY
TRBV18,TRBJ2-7,ASSPSPSYEQY
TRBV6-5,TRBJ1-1,ASSRQGAGTEAF
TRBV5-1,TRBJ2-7,ASRAGGQPYEQY
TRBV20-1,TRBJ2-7,SARDAAGGSGEQY
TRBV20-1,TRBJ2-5,SASAASGSKEQY
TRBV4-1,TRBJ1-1,ASSQIMAGKNTEAF
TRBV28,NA,ASSFNGREQY
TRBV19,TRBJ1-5,ASSRDRRQPQH
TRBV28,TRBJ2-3,ASSLPGTGTDTQY
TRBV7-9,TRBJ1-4,ASSPRGTGDEKLF
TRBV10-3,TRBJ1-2,AISEEGGYT
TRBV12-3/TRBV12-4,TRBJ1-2,ASSLERYGYT
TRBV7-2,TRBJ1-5,ASSLSTVGYQPQH
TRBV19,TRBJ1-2,ATTREGRYGYT